This T cell receptor beta chain was captured in a study of T cells in Graves' hyperthyroidism and ophthalmopathy. The sample holds a few counts of this clonotype. The antigen remains unidentified. Orbital computed tomography, thyroid ultrasound, serum thyroxine and TRAb, and clinical symptoms together informed the diagnoses. Overall study results and limits: In simple terms, a model built on 13 V-J features told ophthalmopathy apart from stable hyperthyroidism. Prediction of ophthalmopathy progression came a median roughly 6.7 months pre-onset. Most thyroid clonotypes expanded above 0.001 were also detected in blood.

The TCR beta CDR3 regions underwent amplification using RNA transcripts as the source. HTBI primers were used for first-round RT-PCR of the TCR CDR3. TCRdb passed the multiplex PCR reads through MiXCR, listing each CDR3 protein once. Here the sample spans 560,000 or so distinct CDR3 sequences, roughly 50% being singletons. The receptor was derived from a woman aged 18-29 years with Graves' hyperthyroidism. Sequencing was carried out using peripheral blood or thyroid tissue (not recorded which).

The CDR3 sequence: CSPAGGAEGGYTF. The CDR3 bases are TGCAGCCCTGCTGGGGGAGCAGAGGGTGGCTACACCTTC. V and J are TRBV20-1 and TRBJ1-2; tentative D call: TRBD1 (5 bases). The germline V gene encodes CDR1 DFQATT and CDR2 SNEGSKA (reference sequence). The CDR3 loop spans 13 amino acids.